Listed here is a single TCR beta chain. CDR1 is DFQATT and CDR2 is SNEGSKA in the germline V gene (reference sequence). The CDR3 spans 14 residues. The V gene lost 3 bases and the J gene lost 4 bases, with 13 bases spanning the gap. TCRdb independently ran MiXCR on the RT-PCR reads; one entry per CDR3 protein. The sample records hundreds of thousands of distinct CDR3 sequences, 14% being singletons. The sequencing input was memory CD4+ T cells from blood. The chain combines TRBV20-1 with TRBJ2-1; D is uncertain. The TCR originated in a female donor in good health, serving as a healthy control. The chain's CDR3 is CSARDRGRYNEQFF. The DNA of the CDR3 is TGCAGTGCTAGGGACCGTGGTAGGTACAATGAGCAGTTCTTC.